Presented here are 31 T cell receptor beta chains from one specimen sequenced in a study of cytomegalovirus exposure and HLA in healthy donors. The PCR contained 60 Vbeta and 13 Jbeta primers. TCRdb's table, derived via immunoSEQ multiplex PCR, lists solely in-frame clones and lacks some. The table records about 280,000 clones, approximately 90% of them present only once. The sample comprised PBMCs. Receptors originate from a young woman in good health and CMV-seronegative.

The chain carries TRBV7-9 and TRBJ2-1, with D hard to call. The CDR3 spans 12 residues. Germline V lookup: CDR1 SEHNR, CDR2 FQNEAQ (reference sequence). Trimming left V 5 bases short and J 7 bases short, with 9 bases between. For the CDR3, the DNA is TGTGCCAGCAGCAAACCCGGGAATGAGCAGTTCTTC. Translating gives CASSKPGNEQFF. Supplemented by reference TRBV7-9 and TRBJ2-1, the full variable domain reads DTGVSQNPRHKITKRGQNVTFRCDPISEHNRLYWYRQTLGQGPEFLTYFQNEAQLEKSRLLSDRFSAERPKGSFSTLEIQRTEQGDSAMYLCASSKPGNEQFFGPGTRLTVL.

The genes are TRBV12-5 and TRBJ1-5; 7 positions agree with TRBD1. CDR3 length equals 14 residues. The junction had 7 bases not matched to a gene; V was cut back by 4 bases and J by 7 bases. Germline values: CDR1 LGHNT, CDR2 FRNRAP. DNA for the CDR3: TGTGCTAGTGGTTCCCGACAGGGCGGGCAGCCCCAGCATTTT. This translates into CASGSRQGGQPQHF.

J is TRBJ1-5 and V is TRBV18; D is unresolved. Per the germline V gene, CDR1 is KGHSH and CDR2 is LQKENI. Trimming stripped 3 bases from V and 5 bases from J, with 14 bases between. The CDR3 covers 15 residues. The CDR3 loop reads CASSPNPGVDQPQHF. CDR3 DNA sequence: TGTGCCAGCTCACCCAACCCCGGGGTGGATCAGCCCCAGCATTTT.

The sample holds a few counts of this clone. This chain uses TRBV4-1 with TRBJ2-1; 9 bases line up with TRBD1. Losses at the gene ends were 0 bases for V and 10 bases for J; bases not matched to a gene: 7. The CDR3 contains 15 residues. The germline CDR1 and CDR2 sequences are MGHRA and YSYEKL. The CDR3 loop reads CASSQDRTGDREQFF. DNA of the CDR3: TGCGCCAGCAGCCAAGATAGGACAGGGGACCGGGAGCAGTTCTTC.

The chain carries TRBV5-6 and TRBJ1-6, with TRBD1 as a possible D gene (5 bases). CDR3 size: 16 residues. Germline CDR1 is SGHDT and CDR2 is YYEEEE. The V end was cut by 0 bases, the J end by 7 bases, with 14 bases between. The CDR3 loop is CASSLVAGEGNSPLHF. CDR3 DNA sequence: TGTGCCAGCAGCTTGGTTGCGGGGGAAGGAAATTCACCCCTCCACTTT.

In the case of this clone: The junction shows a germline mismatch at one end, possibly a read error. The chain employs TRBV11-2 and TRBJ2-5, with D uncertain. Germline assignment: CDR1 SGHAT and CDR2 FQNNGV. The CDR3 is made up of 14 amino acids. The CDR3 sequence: CAGSPLSGQETQYF. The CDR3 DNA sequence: TGTGCCGGCAGCCCCTTGTCCGGCCAAGAGACCCAGTACTTC.

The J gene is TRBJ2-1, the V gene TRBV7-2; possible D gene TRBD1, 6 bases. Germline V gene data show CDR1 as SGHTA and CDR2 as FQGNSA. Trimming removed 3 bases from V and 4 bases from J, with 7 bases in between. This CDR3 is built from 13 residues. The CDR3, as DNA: TGTGCCAGCAGCTTGGACAGTTACAATGAGCAGTTCTTC. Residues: CASSLDSYNEQFF.

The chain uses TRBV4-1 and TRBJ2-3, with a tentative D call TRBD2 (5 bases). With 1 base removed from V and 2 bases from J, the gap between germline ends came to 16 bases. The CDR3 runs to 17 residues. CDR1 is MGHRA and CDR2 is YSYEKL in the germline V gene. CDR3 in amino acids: CASSQGRRVFDTDTQYF. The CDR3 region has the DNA TGCGCCAGCAGCCAAGGACGGCGGGTCTTCGACACAGATACGCAGTATTTT.

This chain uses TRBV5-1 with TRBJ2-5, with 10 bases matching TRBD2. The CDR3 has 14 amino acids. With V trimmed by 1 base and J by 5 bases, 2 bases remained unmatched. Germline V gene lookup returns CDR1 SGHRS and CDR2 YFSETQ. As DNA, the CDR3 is TGCGCCAGCAGCTTGTATAGCGGGGGGGAGACCCAGTACTTC. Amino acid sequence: CASSLYSGGETQYF.

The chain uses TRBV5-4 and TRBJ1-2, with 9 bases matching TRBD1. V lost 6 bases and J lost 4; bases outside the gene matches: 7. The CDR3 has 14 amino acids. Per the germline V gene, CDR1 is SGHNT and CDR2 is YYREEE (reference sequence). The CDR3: CASTLRGQGYGYTF. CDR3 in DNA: TGTGCCAGCACCCTTCGGGGACAGGGCTATGGCTACACCTTC. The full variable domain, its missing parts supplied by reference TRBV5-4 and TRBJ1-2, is ETGVTQSPTHLIKTRGQQVTLRCSSQSGHNTVSWYQQALGQGPQFIFQYYREEENGRGNFPPRFSGLQFPNYSSELNVNALELDDSALYLCASTLRGQGYGYTFGSGTRLTVV.

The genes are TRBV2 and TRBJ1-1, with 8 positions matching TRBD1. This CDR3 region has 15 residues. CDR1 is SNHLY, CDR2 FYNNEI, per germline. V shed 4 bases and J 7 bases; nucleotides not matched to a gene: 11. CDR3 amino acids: CASSGLETGVDEAFF. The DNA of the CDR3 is TGTGCCAGCAGTGGCTTAGAGACAGGGGTTGATGAAGCTTTCTTT. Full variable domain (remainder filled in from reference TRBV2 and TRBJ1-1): EPEVTQTPSHQVTQMGQEVILRCVPISNHLYFYWYRQILGQKVEFLVSFYNNEISEKSEIFDDQFSVERPDGSNFTLKIRSTKLEDSAMYFCASSGLETGVDEAFFGQGTRLTVV.

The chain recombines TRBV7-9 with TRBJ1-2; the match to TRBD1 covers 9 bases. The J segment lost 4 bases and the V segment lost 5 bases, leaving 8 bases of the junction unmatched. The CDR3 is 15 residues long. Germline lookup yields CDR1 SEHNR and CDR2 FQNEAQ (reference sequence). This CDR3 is CASSDWDRDLYGYTF. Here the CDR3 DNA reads TGTGCCAGCAGCGACTGGGACAGGGATCTCTATGGCTACACCTTC.

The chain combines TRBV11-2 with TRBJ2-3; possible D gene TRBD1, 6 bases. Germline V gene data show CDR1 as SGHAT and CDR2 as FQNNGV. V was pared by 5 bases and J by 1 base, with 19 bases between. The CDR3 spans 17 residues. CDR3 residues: CASSDVIRGRGTDTQYF. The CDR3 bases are TGTGCCAGCAGCGATGTAATCAGGGGAAGGGGCACAGATACGCAGTATTTT.

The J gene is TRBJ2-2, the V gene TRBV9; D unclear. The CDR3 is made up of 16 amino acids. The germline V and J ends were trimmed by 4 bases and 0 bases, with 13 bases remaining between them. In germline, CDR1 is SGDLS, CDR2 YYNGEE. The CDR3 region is CASSPQGGTNTGELFF. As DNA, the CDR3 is TGTGCCAGCAGCCCCCAAGGCGGAACGAACACCGGGGAGCTGTTTTTT.

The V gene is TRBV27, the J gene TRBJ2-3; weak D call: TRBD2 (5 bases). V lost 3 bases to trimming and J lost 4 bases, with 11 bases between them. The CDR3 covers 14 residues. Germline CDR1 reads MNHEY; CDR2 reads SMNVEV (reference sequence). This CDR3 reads CASSFRGFADTQYF. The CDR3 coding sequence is TGTGCCAGCAGTTTTCGGGGTTTCGCAGATACGCAGTATTTT.

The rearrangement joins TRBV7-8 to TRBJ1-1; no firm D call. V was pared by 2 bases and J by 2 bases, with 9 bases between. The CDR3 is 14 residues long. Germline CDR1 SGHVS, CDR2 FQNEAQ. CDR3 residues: CASSLLRANTEAFF. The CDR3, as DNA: TGTGCCAGCAGCTTATTACGAGCCAACACTGAAGCTTTCTTT.

In DNA form, the CDR3 reads TGTGCCACCAGCGCCCAGCGGGGGGGCGGAGAGACCCAGTACTTC. Residues: CATSAQRGGGETQYF. The rearrangement links TRBV15 to TRBJ2-5; 10 bases match TRBD2. V was pared by 5 bases and J by 4 bases, with 7 bases of the junction left unmatched. The CDR3 has 15 residues. Germline V lookup: CDR1 LNHNV, CDR2 YYDKDF (reference sequence).

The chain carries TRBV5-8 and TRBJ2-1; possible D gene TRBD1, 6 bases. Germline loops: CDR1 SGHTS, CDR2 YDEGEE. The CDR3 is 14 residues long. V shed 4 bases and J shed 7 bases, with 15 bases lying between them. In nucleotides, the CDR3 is TGTGCCAGCAGCACCCGGGACATATGGAATGAGCAGTTCTTC. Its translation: CASSTRDIWNEQFF.

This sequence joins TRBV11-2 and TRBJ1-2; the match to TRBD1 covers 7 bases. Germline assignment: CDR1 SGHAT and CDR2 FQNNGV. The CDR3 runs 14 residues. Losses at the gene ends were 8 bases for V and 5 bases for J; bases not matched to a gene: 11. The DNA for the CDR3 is TGTGCCAGCGGCCAATTGGGACAGTCATATGGCTACACCTTC. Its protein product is CASGQLGQSYGYTF.

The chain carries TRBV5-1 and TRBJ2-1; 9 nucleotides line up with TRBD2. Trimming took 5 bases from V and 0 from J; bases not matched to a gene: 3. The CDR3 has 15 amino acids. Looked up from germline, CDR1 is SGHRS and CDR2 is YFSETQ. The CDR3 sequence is CASRAGGTSYNEQFF. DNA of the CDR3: TGCGCCAGCAGAGCGGGGGGTACCTCCTACAATGAGCAGTTCTTC.

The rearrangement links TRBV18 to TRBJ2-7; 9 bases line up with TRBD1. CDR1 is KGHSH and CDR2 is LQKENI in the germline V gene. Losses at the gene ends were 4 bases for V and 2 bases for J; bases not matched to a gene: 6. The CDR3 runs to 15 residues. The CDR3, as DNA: TGTGCCAGCTCACAAGGGACAGGGACCGCCTACGAGCAGTACTTC. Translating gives CASSQGTGTAYEQYF. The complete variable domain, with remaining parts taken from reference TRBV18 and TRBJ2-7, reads NAGVMQNPRHLVRRRGQEARLRCSPMKGHSHVYWYRQLPEEGLKFMVYLQKENIIDESGMPKERFSAEFPKEGPSILRIQQVVRGDSAAYFCASSQGTGTAYEQYFGPGTRLTVT.

CDR3 protein: CASSSRLAGRETQYF. CDR3 sequence (DNA): TGTGCCAGCAGTTCGAGACTAGCGGGGAGGGAGACCCAGTACTTC. This chain connects TRBV6-5 to TRBJ2-5; TRBD2 aligns across 11 bases. Germline-derived CDR1 and CDR2 are MNHEY and SVGAGI. After removal of 4 bases from V and 5 bases from J, the junction contained 6 bases not matched to a gene. There are 15 residues in the CDR3.

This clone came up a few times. The CDR3 here is CASSSWTDSYEQYF. CDR3 DNA: TGTGCCAGCAGCTCCTGGACAGACTCCTACGAGCAGTACTTC. V and J are TRBV5-4 and TRBJ2-7; the D gene is possibly TRBD1 (6 bases). The CDR3 extends over 14 amino acids. From germline, CDR1 is SGHNT and CDR2 YYREEE (reference sequence). The V end lost 3 bases, the J end lost 0 bases, and 10 bases lay between the germline ends.

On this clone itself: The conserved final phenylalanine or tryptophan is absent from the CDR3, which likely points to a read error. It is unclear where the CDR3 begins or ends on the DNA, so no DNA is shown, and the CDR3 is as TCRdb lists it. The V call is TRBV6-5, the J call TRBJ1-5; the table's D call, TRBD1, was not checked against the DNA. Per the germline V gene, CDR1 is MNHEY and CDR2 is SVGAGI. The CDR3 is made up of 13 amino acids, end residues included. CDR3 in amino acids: CASSRGPGQPSIS.

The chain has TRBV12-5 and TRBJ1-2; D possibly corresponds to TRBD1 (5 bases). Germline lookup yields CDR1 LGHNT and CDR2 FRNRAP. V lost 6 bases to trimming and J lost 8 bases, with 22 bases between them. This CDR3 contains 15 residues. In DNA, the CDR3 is TGTGCTAGTGGCGCAAACTCAGACAGACTAGACGGCTACACCTTC. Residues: CASGANSDRLDGYTF.

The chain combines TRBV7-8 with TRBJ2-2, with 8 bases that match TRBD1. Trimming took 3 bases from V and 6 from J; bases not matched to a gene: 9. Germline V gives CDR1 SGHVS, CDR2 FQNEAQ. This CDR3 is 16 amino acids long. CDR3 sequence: CASSFARQGLAGELFF. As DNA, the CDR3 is TGTGCCAGCAGCTTCGCCCGACAGGGGTTGGCCGGGGAGCTGTTTTTT.

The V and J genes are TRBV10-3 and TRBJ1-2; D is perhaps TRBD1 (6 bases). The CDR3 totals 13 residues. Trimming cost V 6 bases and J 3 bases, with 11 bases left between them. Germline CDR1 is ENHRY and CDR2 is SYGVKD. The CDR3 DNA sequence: TGTGCCATCAGGGGGAGACAGGACTATGGCTACACCTTC. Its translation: CAIRGRQDYGYTF.

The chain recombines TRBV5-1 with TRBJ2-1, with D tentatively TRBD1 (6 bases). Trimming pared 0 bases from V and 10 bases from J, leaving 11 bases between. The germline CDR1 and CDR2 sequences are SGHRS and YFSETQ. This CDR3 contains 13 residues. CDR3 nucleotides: TGCGCCAGCAGCTTGGACAGGGCATGGGAGCAGTTCTTC. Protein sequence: CASSLDRAWEQFF.

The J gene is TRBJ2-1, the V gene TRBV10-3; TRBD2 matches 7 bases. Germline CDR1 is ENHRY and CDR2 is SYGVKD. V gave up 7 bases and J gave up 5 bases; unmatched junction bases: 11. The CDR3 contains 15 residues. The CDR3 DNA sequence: TGTGCCATCACCGGAGCGGGGCCGTCGGACAATGAGCAGTTCTTC. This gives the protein CAITGAGPSDNEQFF.

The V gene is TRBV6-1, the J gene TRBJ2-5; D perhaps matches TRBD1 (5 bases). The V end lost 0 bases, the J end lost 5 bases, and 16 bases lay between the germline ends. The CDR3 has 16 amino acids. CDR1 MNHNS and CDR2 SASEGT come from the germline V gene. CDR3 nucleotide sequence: TGTGCCAGCAGTGAAGCGGTACAGGCCTTTAGGGAGACCCAGTACTTC. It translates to CASSEAVQAFRETQYF.

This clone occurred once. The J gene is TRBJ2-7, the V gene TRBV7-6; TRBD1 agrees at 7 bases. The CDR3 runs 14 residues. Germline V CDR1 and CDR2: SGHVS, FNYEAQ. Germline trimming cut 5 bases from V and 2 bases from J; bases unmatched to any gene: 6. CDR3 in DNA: TGTGCCAGCAGCCTCACGGACAGGACCTACGAGCAGTACTTC. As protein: CASSLTDRTYEQYF.